This TCR beta chain is from a study of regulatory T cells in long-lasting Graves disease. Germline CDR1 SGHTA, CDR2 FQGTGA. The CDR3 is 13 residues long. The V gene end was trimmed by 5 bases and the J gene end by 4 bases; junction bases not matched to a gene: 3. Library construction for TCR beta used iRepertoire HTBI primers and Arm-PCR of CDR3 regions. MiXCR, run by TCRdb on the multiplex PCR reads, gives a single entry per CDR3 protein. The profile shows 550,000 to 650,000 distinct CDR3 sequences, 15% to 20% of them singletons. Noted time point: newly diagnosed GD, antithyroid drugs for less than 3 months. The authors made the TCR library using RNA they extracted from PBMCs. This clonotype was seen more than once but under ten times. This sample also belongs to another study, concerning T cells in Graves' hyperthyroidism and ophthalmopathy.

The gene calls are TRBV7-3 and TRBJ2-7, with 9 bases that match TRBD2. The receptor was isolated from a man younger than 35 with Graves disease. This specimen was peripheral blood mononuclear cells (PBMCs), taken at new diagnosis, from a patient treated with antithyroid drugs. Here the CDR3 DNA reads TGTGCCAGCAGCAAGGCGGGAGGGTACGAGCAGTACTTC. The encoded protein is CASSKAGGYEQYF.